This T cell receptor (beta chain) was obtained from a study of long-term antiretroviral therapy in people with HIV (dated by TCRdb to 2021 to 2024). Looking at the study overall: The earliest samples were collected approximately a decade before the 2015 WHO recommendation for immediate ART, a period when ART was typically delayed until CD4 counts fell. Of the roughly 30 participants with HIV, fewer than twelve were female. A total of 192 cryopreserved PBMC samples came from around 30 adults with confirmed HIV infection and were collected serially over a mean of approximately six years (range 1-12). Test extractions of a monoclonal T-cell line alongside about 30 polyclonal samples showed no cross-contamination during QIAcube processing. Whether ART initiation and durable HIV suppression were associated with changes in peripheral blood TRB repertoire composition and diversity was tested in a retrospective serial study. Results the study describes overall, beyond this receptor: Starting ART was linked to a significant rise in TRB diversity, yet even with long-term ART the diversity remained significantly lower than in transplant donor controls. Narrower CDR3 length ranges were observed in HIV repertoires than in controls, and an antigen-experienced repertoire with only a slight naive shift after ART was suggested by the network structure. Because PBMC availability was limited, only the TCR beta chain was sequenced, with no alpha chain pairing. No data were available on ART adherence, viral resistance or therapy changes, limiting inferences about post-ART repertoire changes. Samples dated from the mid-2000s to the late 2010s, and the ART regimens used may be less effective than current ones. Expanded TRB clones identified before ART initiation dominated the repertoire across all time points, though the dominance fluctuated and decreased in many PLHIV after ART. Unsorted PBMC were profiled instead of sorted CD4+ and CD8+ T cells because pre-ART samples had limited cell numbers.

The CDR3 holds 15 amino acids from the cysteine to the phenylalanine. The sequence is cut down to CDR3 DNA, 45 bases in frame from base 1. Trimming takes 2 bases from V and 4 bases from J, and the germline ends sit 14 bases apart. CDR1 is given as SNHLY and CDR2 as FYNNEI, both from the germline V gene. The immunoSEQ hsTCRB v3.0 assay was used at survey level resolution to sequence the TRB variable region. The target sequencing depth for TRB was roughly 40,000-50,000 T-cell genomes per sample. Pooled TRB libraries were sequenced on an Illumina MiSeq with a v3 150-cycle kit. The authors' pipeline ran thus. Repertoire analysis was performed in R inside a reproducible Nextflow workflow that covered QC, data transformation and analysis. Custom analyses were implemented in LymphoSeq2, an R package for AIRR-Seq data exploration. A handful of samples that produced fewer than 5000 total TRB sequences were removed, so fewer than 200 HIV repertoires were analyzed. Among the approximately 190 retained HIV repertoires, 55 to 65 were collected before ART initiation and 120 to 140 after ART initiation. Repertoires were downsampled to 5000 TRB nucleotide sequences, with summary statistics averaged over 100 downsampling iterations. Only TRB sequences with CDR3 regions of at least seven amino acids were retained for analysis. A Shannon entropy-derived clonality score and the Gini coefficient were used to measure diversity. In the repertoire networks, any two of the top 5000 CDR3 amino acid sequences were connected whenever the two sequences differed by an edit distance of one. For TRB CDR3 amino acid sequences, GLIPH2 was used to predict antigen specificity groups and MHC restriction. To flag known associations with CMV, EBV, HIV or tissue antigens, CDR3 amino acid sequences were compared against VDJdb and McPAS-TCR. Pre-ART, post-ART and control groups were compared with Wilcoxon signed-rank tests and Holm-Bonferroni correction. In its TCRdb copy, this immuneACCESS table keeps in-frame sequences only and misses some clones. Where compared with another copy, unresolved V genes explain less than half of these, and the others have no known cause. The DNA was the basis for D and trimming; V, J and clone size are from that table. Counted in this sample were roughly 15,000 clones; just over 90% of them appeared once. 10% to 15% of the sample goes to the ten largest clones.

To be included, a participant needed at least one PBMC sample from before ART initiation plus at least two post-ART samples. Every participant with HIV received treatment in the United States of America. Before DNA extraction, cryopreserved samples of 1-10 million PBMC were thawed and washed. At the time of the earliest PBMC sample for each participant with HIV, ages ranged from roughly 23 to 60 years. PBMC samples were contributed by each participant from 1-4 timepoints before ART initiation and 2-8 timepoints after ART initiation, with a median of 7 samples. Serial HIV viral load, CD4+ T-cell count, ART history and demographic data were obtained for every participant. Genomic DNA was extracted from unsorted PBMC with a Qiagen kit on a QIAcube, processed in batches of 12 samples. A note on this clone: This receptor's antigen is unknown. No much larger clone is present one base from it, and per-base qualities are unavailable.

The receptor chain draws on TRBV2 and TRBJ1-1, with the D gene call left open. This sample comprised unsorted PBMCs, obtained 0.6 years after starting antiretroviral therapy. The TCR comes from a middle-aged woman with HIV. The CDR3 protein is CASSEIPQRSTEAFF. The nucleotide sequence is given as TGTGCCAGCAGTGAAATCCCGCAGCGAAGCACTGAAGCTTTCTTT. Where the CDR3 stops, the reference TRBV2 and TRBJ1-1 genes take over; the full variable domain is EPEVTQTPSHQVTQMGQEVILRCVPISNHLYFYWYRQILGQKVEFLVSFYNNEISEKSEIFDDQFSVERPDGSNFTLKIRSTKLEDSAMYFCASSEIPQRSTEAFFGQGTRLTVV.